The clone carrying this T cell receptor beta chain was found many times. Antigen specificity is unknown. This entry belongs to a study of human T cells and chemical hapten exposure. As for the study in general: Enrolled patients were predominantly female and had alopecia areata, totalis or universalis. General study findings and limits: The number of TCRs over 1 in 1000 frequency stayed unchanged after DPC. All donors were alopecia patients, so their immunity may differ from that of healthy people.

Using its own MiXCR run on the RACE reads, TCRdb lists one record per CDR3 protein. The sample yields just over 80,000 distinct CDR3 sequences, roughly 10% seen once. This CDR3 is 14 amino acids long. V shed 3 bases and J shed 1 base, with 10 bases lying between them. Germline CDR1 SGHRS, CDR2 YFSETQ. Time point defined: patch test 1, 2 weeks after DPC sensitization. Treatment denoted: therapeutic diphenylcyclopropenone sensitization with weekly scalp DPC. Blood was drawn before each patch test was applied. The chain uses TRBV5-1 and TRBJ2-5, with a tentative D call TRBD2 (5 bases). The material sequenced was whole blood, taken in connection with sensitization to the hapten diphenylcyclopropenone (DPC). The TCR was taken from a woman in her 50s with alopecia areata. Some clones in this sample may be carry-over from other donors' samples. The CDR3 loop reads CASSWGAAQETQYF. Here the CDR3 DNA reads TGCGCCAGCAGCTGGGGAGCAGCCCAAGAGACCCAGTACTTC.